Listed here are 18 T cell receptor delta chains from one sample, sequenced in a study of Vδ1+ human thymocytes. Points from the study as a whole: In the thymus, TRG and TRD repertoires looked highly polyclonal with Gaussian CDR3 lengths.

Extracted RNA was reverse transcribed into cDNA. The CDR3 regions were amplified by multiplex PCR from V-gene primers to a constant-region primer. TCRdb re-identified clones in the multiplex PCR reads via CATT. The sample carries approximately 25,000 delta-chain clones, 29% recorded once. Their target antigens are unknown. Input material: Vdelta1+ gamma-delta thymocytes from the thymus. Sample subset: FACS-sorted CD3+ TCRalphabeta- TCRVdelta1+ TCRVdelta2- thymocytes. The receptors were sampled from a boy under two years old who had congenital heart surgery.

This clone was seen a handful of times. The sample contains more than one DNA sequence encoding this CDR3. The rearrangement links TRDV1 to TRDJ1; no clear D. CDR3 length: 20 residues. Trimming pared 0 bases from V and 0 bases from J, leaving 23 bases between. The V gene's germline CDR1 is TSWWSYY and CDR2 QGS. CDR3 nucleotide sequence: TGTGCTCTTGGGGAACTCCCCCCGGCTCCCCTGCGCGGGAACACCGATAAACTCATCTTT. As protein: CALGELPPAPLRGNTDKLIF.

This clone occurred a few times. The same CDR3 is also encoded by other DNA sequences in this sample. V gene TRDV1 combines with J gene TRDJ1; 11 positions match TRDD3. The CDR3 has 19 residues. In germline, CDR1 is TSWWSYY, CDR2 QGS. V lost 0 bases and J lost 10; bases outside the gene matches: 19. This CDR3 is CALGELGAFRRTGGYPLIF. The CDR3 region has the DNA TGTGCTCTTGGGGAACTAGGGGCCTTCCGCCGGACTGGGGGATATCCACTCATCTTT.

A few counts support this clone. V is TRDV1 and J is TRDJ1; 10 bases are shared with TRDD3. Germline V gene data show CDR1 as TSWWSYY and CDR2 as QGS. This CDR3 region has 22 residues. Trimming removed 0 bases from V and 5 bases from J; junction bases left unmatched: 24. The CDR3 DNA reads TGTGCTCTTGGGGAACTCACCTCGGCCTTCCCTTTACTGGGGGATCTGGAGGATAAACTCATCTTT. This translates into CALGELTSAFPLLGDLEDKLIF.

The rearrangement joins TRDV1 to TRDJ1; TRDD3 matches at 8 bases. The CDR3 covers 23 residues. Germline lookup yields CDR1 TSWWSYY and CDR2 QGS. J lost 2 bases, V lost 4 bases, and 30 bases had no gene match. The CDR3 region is CALGVPWGVPSYWGVQGTDKLIF. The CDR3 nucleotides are TGTGCTCTTGGGGTTCCTTGGGGTGTTCCTTCTTACTGGGGGGTGCAAGGAACCGATAAACTCATCTTT.

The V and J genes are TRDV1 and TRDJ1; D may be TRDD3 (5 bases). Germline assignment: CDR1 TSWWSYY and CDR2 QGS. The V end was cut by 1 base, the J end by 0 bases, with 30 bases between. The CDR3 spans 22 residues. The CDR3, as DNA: TGTGCTCTTGGGGAACCAGACAAAAGCCGAACAGTCACTGGTTGGTACACCGATAAACTCATCTTT. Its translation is CALGEPDKSRTVTGWYTDKLIF.

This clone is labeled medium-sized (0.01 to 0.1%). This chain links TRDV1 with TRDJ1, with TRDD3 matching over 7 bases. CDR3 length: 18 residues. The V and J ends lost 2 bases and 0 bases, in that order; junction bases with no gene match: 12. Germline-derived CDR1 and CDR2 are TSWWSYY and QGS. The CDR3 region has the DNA TGTGCTCTTGGGGAATATCCCCAGGTCTGGGGGTACACCGATAAACTCATCTTT. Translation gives CALGEYPQVWGYTDKLIF.

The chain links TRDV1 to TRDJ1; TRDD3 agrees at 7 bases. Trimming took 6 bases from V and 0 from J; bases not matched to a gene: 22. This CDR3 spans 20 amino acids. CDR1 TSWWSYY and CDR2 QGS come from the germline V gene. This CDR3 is CALGRKGAGGYNEYTDKLIF. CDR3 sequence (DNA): TGTGCTCTTGGCAGAAAAGGGGCTGGGGGCTATAATGAGTACACCGATAAACTCATCTTT.

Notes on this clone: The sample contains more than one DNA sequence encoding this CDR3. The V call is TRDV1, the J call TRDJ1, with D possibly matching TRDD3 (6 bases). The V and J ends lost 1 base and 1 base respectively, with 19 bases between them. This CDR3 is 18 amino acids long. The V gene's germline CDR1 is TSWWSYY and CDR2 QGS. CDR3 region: CALGEHGRLGDFTDKLIF. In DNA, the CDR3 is TGTGCTCTTGGGGAACACGGGCGACTGGGAGACTTCACCGATAAACTCATCTTT.

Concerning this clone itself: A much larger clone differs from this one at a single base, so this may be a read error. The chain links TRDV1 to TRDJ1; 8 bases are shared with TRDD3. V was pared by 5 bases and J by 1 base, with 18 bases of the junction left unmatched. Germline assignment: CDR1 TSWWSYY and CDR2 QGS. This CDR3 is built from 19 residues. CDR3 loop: CALGHSFRTGGPPTDKLIF. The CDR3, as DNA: TGTGCTCTTGGGCATTCCTTTCGTACTGGGGGTCCCCCCACCGATAAACTCATCTTT.

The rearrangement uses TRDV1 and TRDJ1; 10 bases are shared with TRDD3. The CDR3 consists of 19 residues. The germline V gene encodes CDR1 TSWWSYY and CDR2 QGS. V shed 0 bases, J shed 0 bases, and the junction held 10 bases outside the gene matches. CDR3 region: CALGELCPGLGDYTDKLIF. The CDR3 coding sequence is TGTGCTCTTGGGGAACTCTGTCCCGGACTGGGGGATTACACCGATAAACTCATCTTT.

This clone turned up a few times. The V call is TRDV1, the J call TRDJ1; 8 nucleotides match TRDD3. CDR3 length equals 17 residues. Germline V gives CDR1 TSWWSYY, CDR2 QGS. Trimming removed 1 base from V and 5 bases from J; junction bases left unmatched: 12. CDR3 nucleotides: TGTGCTCTTGGGGAACGCACTGGGGGGCAAAGGGGAGATAAACTCATCTTT. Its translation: CALGERTGGQRGDKLIF.

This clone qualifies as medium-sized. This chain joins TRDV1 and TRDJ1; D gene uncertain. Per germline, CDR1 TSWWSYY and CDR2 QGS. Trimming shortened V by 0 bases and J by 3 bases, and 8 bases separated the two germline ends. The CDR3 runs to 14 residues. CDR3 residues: CALGELGGADKLIF. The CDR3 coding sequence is TGTGCTCTTGGGGAACTCGGAGGCGCCGATAAACTCATCTTT.

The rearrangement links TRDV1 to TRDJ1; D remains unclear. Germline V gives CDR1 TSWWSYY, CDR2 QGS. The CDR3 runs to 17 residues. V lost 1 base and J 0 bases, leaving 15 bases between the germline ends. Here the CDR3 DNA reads TGTGCTCTTGGGGAACGCGGTCGGAGGGCTTACACCGATAAACTCATCTTT. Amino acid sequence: CALGERGRRAYTDKLIF.

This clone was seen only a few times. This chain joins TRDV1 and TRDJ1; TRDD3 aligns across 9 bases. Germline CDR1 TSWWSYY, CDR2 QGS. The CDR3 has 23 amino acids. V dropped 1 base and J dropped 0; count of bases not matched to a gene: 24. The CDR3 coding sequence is TGTGCTCTTGGGGAACACGGCCTCAATCTACTGGGGGACATCTTGTGGTACACCGATAAACTCATCTTT. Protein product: CALGEHGLNLLGDILWYTDKLIF.

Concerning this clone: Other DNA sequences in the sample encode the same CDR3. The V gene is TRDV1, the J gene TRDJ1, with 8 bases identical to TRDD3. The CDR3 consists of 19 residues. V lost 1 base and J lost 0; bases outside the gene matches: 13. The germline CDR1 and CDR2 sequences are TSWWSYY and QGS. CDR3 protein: CALGERSLGDTADTDKLIF. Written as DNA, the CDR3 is TGTGCTCTTGGGGAACGGTCACTTGGGGATACCGCGGACACCGATAAACTCATCTTT.

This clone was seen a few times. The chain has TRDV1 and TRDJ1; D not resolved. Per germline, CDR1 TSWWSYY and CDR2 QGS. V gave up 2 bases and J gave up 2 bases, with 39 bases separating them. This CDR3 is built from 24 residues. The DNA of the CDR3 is TGTGCTCTTGGGGAAAAACCGGGCCTCTACGATGTGAAGAAGTACTCGCCGCCAACCGATAAACTCATCTTT. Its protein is CALGEKPGLYDVKKYSPPTDKLIF.

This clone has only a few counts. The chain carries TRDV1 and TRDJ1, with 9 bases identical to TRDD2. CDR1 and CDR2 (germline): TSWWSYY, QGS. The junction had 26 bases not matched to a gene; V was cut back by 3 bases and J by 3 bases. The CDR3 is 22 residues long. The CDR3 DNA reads TGTGCTCTTGGGGACCTAGCTACCTTCCTACTAGGGGTACGGGGAACCTCCGATAAACTCATCTTT. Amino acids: CALGDLATFLLGVRGTSDKLIF.

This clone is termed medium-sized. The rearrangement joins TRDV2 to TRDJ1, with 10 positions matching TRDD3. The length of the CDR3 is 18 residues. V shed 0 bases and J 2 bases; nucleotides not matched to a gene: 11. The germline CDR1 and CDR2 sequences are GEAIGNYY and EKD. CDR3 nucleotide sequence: TGTGCCTGTGACACCCACTGGGGGGGACTGGGGGATACCGATAAACTCATCTTT. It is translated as CACDTHWGGLGDTDKLIF.